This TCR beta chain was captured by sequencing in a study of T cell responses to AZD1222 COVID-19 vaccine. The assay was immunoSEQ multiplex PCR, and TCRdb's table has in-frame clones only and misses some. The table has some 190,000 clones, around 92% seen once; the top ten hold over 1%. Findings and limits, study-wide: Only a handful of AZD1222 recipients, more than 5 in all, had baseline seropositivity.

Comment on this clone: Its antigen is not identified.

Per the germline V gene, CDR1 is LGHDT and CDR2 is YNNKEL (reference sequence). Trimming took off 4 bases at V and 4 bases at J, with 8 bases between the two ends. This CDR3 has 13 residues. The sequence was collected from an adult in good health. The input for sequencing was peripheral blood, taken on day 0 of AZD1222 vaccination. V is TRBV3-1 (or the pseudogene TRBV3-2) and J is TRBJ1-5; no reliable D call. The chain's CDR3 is CASSRGKNQPQHF. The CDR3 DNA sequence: TGTGCCAGCAGCCGCGGGAAGAATCAGCCCCAGCATTTT.